This paragraph covers one TCR beta chain sequence. Other DNA sequences in this sample translate to the same CDR3. The Seattle patients joined while their infection was active and were tracked longitudinally afterward. In the original processing: Amplified reference gene primers provided the basis for estimating nucleated cell counts. Sequencing was performed with immunoSEQ multiplex PCR; in TCRdb, only in-frame clones are kept and a portion is missing. V, J and clone size are those of that table, while D and trimming were read from the DNA. The sample holds nearly 350,000 clones, around nine tenths seen once. The CDR3 spans 12 residues. Germline V gene sequence: CDR1 SGHRS, CDR2 YFSETQ. V lost 1 base to trimming and J lost 6 bases, with 7 bases between them. The data are from a study of blood T cell repertoires in COVID-19. Turning to the study itself: COVID-19 samples, acute and convalescent, were from the United States, Italy and Spain. Sample material is recorded as cDNA or gDNA derived from T cells, B-cell-depleted T cells, or PBMCs.

This chain uses TRBV5-1 with TRBJ1-2; D perhaps matches TRBD1 (6 bases). Input material: peripheral blood. This sequence originates from a woman aged 65 to 85 with COVID-19, enrolled during active disease. CDR3 sequence reads: CASSLSGDGYTF. DNA for the CDR3: TGCGCCAGCAGCTTGTCAGGGGATGGCTACACCTTC.